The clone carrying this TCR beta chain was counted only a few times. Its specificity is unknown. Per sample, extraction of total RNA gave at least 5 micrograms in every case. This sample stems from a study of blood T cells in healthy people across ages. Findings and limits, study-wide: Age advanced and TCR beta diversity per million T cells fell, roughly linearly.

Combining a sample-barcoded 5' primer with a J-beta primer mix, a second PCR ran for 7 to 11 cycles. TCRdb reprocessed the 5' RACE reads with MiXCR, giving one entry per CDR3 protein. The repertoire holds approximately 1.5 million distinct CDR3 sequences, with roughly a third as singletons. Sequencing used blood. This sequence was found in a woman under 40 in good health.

CDR3 in amino acids: CASSASLGEQYF. In DNA form, the CDR3 reads TGTGCCAGCAGTGCGAGTCTGGGCGAGCAGTACTTC. This chain joins TRBV6-1 and TRBJ2-5; D remains ambiguous. The end of the DNA is better explained by TRBJ2-7, so the J call may be wrong. This CDR3 is built from 12 residues. Germline CDR1 and CDR2: MNHNS and SASEGT.